This TCR beta chain was retrieved from a study of cytomegalovirus exposure and HLA in healthy donors. About the research overall: The use of the same platform for the 100 to 150 validation repertoires and the approximately 690 first-cohort repertoires was reported by a later analysis. Findings and caveats of the study: Among TCR beta chains, those listed as cytomegalovirus-associated numbered under 200. It was confirmed in vitro that a few of the CMV-associated chains were specific for CMV antigens.

The CDR3 is 14 amino acids. Trimming left V 1 base short and J 2 bases short, with 5 bases between. From germline, CDR1 is SGHTA and CDR2 FQGTGA. With respect to this clone: Its target is unknown.

This table comes from immunoSEQ multiplex PCR, and its TCRdb copy is limited to in-frame clones, with some not included. In the table there are around 260,000 clones, roughly 87% of which are singletons. Sequencing was performed on PBMCs. The chain is built from TRBV7-3 and TRBJ2-2, with D unclear. The clonotype was recovered from a woman under 40 in good health and CMV-seronegative. The CDR3, as DNA: TGTGCCAGCAGCTTAATGGGAAACACCGGGGAGCTGTTTTTT. Encoded protein: CASSLMGNTGELFF.